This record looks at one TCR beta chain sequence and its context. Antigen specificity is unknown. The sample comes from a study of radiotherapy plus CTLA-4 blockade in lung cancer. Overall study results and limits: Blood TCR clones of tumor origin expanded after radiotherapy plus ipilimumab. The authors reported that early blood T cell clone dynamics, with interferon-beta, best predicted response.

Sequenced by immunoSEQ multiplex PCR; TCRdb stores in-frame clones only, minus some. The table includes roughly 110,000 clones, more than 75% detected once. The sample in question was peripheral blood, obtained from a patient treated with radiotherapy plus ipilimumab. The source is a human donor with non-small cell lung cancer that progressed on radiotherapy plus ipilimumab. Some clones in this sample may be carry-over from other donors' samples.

CDR3 bases: TGTGCCAGCAGCGGACGGGACAGGGGGTCCGAGCAGTACTTC. This encodes CASSGRDRGSEQYF. The V call is TRBV5-4, the J call TRBJ2-7; 11 positions agree with TRBD1. The CDR3 totals 14 residues. Trimming at V came to 4 bases and at J to 6 bases, leaving 6 bases not matched to a gene. CDR1 and CDR2 from the germline V gene are SGHNT and YYREEE (reference sequence).